Listed below are T cell receptor beta chains from one sample, sequenced in a study of T cell changes during pregnancy in multiple sclerosis. Sequenced by immunoSEQ multiplex PCR; TCRdb stores in-frame clones only, minus some. The sample holds tens of thousands of clones, roughly 80% seen once. Sequenced here: CD4+ T cells from peripheral blood mononuclear cells, sampled before pregnancy. Receptor source: a female donor with multiple sclerosis, enrolled in a pregnancy study. CDR3s include the opening cysteine and the closing phenylalanine or tryptophan. The D gene is left open where the match is weak. Size is omitted from some rows. Given values are once, few, many or a class for expanded clones.

TRBJ1-1	TRBD1	.	TRBV19	14	TGTGCCAGTAGTCTAGGACAGGTATACACTGAAGCTTTCTTT	CASSLGQVYTEAFF
TRBJ2-3	TRBD2	once	TRBV28	15	TGTGCCAGCAGTTTAGGACTAGCAGTCACAGATACGCAGTATTTT	CASSLGLAVTDTQYF
TRBJ1-4	TRBD1	.	TRBV12-5	17	TGTGCTAGTGGTCCCCGGACAGGGGACAGGGATAATGAAAAACTGTTTTTT	CASGPRTGDRDNEKLFF
TRBJ2-7	TRBD2	.	TRBV5-1	16	TGCGCCAGCAGCTTATCCGGACTAGCGAAAACCTACGAGCAGTACTTC	CASSLSGLAKTYEQYF
TRBJ2-1	TRBD2	.	TRBV5-1	17	TGCGCCAGCAGCTCTACCTCACTAGCGGGAGGGAAAAATGAGCAGTTCTTC	CASSSTSLAGGKNEQFF
TRBJ2-3	.	.	TRBV19	13	TGTGCCAGTGGAGACAGGCGGGCAGATACGCAGTATTTT	CASGDRRADTQYF
TRBJ1-2	.	.	TRBV7-2	14	TGTGCCAGCAGCTCAACCGGGATTAACTATGGCTACACCTTC	CASSSTGINYGYTF
TRBJ1-2	.	.	TRBV6-1	16	TGTGCCAGCAGTGAAGGAGGGGCCCTGATGGGAGGTGGCTACACCTTC	CASSEGGALMGGGYTF
TRBJ1-3	.	.	TRBV19	15	TGTGCCAGTAGTCCCAGGCAACACTCTGGAAACACCATATATTTT	CASSPRQHSGNTIYF
TRBJ2-5	TRBD1	.	TRBV5-1	16	TGCGCCAGCAGCCGTCAACCGGGACAGGGGGAAGAGACCCAGTACTTC	CASSRQPGQGEETQYF
TRBJ1-6	.	.	TRBV7-2	12	TGTGCCAGCACCCAGGGGAATTCACCCCTCCACTTT	CASTQGNSPLHF
TRBJ2-3	.	once	TRBV11-2	14	TGTGCCAGCAGCTTAGGCCGGGGAAGAGATACGCAGTATTTT	CASSLGRGRDTQYF
TRBJ2-5	.	.	TRBV23-1	13	TGCGCCAGCAGTCAAACCAGCCAAGAGACCCAGTACTTC	CASSQTSQETQYF
TRBJ2-3	.	.	TRBV27	13	TGTGCCAGCAGTTTTGTTTATACAGATACGCAGTATTTT	CASSFVYTDTQYF
TRBJ2-1	TRBD1	.	TRBV4-3	15	TGCGCCAGCAGGGCCGCAGGGGGTACCTACAATGAGCAGTTCTTC	CASRAAGGTYNEQFF
TRBJ1-2	.	.	TRBV19	13	TGTGCCAGTAGGACCCGAGGACTGGTTGGCTACACCTTC	CASRTRGLVGYTF
TRBJ1-3	.	.	TRBV4-2	17	TGTGCCAGCAGCCAAGAAGAGTGGCTATCCCCCAGGAACACCATATATTTT	CASSQEEWLSPRNTIYF
TRBJ2-3	TRBD1	.	TRBV7-9	15	TGTGCCAGCAACCAGGGGGACAGAAGCACAGATACGCAGTATTTT	CASNQGDRSTDTQYF
TRBJ1-3	.	.	TRBV19	17	TGTGCCAGTAGTATGCGTGTTCGGGAGAACTCTGGAAACACCATATATTTT	CASSMRVRENSGNTIYF
TRBJ1-6	TRBD1	.	TRBV19	17	TGTGCCAGTAGTACGTCTGGACAGGGACTTGGAAATTCACCCCTCCACTTT	CASSTSGQGLGNSPLHF
TRBJ1-5	TRBD1	.	TRBV6-5	14	TGTGCCAGCCGGGGACAGGGTAGCAATCAGCCCCAGCATTTT	CASRGQGSNQPQHF
TRBJ1-1	TRBD1	.	TRBV30	13	TGTGCCTGGAGCCCGGGACAGAGCACTGAAGCTTTCTTT	CAWSPGQSTEAFF
TRBJ2-7	TRBD2	.	TRBV7-6	17	TGTGCCAGCAGCTTAGCGCTGGCAGCGGGGGGCCTCAGCGAGCAGTACTTC	CASSLALAAGGLSEQYF
TRBJ2-1	.	.	TRBV27	14	TGTGCCAGCAGTTTACCGGGACACCTCAATGAGCAGTTCTTC	CASSLPGHLNEQFF
TRBJ2-7	.	many	TRBV5-1	13	TGCGCCAGCTACGAGGGGGACTCCTACGAGCAGTACTTC	CASYEGDSYEQYF
TRBJ2-2	TRBD1	.	TRBV30	22	TGTGCCTGGAGTGTTTTAAGGGGGCTGTTTCAACGGAGACCTCCGAACACCGGGGAGCTGTTTTTT	CAWSVLRGLFQRRPPNTGELFF
TRBJ1-1	TRBD1	.	TRBV7-2	14	TGTGCCAGCAGCCTACAGGGGGGGAACACTGAAGCTTTCTTT	CASSLQGGNTEAFF
TRBJ2-3	.	.	TRBV5-1	17	TGCGCCAGCAGCTTGGTAGGGAGTCAGAGTGGTACAGATACGCAGTATTTT	CASSLVGSQSGTDTQYF
TRBJ1-5	.	.	TRBV28	17	TGTGCCAGCAGTCCCGGGGTGAGGGTTCAAGGCAATCAGCCCCAGCATTTT	CASSPGVRVQGNQPQHF
TRBJ1-1	.	few	TRBV29-1	14	TGCAGCGTTTCCACAGGGAGTGTAGGGACTGAAGCTTTCTTT	CSVSTGSVGTEAFF
TRBJ1-1	.	.	TRBV9	13	TGTGCCAGCAGCGTAGGAACATTCTCTGAAGCTTTCTTT	CASSVGTFSEAFF
TRBJ1-1	.	.	TRBV5-1	18	TGCGCCAGCAGCTTGGCGGGTTCATCCGGTCGGAAGGCGACTGAAGCTTTCTTT	CASSLAGSSGRKATEAFF
TRBJ2-6	.	.	TRBV30	15	TGTGCCTGGGGTAGCGGTCCTCCTGGGGCCAACGTCCTGACTTTC	CAWGSGPPGANVLTF
TRBJ2-1	TRBD1	.	TRBV27	16	TGTGCCAGCAGTTTATCGAAAATCCCAGGGGGCAATGAGCAGTTCTTC	CASSLSKIPGGNEQFF
TRBJ1-3	.	.	TRBV18	15	TGTGCCTTTCACCCATGGGGAGTCTCTGGAAACACCATATATTTT	CAFHPWGVSGNTIYF
TRBJ2-5	TRBD1	.	TRBV5-1	15	TGCGCCAGCAGTCGACAGGGGGTTTTTGAAGAGACCCAGTACTTC	CASSRQGVFEETQYF
TRBJ1-2	TRBD1	.	TRBV6-6	12	TGTGCCACCAAGGGACAGAATTATGGCTACACCTTC	CATKGQNYGYTF
TRBJ2-5	TRBD2	.	TRBV9	17	TGTGCCAGCAGCACCCGACTAGCGGGGGGGCCCTGGGAGACCCAGTACTTC	CASSTRLAGGPWETQYF
TRBJ2-4	.	.	TRBV7-2	13	TGTGCCAGCAGCTCGAACAGGGAAGACATTCAGTACTTC	CASSSNREDIQYF
TRBJ1-5	.	.	TRBV6-6	15	TGTGCCAGCTCAAGGGGGACCGATAGCAATCAGCCCCAGCATTTT	CASSRGTDSNQPQHF
TRBJ1-4	.	.	TRBV19	18	TGTGCCAGTGGGCATGGGAGGGGATTATTGACGCCTAATGAAAAACTGTTTTTT	CASGHGRGLLTPNEKLFF
TRBJ2-5	TRBD2	once	TRBV5-1	17	TGCGCCAGCAGCTTCGGGACTACGGTTCCCATCGAAGAGACCCAGTACTTC	CASSFGTTVPIEETQYF